The 6 T cell receptor beta chains below all came from one sample that was sequenced in a study of T cells after yellow fever vaccination. TCRdb re-analysed the 5' RACE reads in MiXCR, keeping a single row per CDR3 protein. The sample includes roughly 300,000 distinct CDR3 sequences, around 6.8% of them seen just once. Sequenced material: PBMCs, taken about 49 days after the first yellow fever vaccination. The source is a man aged 18 to 29 who received the YFV17D yellow fever vaccine.

This clonotype was counted at least ten times. This chain connects TRBV12-3 or TRBV12-4 to TRBJ2-7, with no clear D. Trimming pared 5 bases from V and 4 bases from J, leaving 12 bases between. The CDR3 consists of 13 residues. CDR3 residues: CASSPTPGYEQYV. The CDR3 DNA reads as TGTGCCAGCAGTCCTACCCCCGGGTACGAGCAGTACGTC.

This clonotype was detected a few times. The chain couples TRBV24-1 to TRBJ2-3, with 9 positions matching TRBD1. Germline CDR1 reads KGHDR; CDR2 reads SFDVKD. J lost 0 bases, V lost 3 bases, and 15 bases had no gene match. This CDR3 contains 20 residues. The CDR3 reads CATSDLQGASPPTSTDTQYF. DNA of the CDR3: TGTGCCACCAGTGATCTACAGGGGGCCTCCCCCCCCACTAGCACAGATACGCAGTATTTT.

This clonotype was seen a few times. The chain joins TRBV7-3 to TRBJ2-2; 11 nucleotides agree with TRBD2. This CDR3 region has 16 residues. Germline V gene lookup returns CDR1 SGHTA and CDR2 FQGTGA. V shed 8 bases, J shed 4 bases, and the junction held 9 bases outside the gene matches. The CDR3 DNA reads as TGTGCCAGCGCGTCTAGCGGGGGGCCGGGCACCGGGGAGCTGTTTTTT. Its protein product is CASASSGGPGTGELFF.

The rearrangement uses TRBV5-5 and TRBJ2-7; D may be TRBD2 (6 bases). Germline V gene data show CDR1 as SGHKS and CDR2 as YYEKEE (reference sequence). The CDR3 is 12 residues long. The V gene lost 1 base and the J gene lost 6 bases, with 8 bases spanning the gap. The CDR3 sequence is CASSLLGGEQYV. In nucleotides, the CDR3 is TGTGCCAGCAGCTTGCTGGGGGGCGAGCAGTACGTC.

This clonotype was seen repeatedly, ten times or more. The gene calls are TRBV27 and TRBJ2-5; tentatively, D is TRBD2 (5 bases). V lost 6 bases and J lost 0, with 8 bases in between. Germline loops: CDR1 MNHEY, CDR2 SMNVEV (reference sequence). The CDR3 has 13 residues. The CDR3 coding sequence is TGTGCCAGCAGGGAAGCGGACCAAGAGACCCAGTACTTC. Protein product: CASREADQETQYF.

The chain has TRBV7-2 and TRBJ2-2; TRBD1 might be the D (6 bases). CDR3 length: 14 residues. CDR1 and CDR2 from the germline V gene are SGHTA and FQGNSA. The V end was cut by 5 bases, the J end by 6 bases, with 13 bases between. CDR3 nucleotides: TGTGCCAGCAGCCGCAGGTGGGGGCCCGGGGAGCTGTTTTTT. It is translated as CASSRRWGPGELFF.